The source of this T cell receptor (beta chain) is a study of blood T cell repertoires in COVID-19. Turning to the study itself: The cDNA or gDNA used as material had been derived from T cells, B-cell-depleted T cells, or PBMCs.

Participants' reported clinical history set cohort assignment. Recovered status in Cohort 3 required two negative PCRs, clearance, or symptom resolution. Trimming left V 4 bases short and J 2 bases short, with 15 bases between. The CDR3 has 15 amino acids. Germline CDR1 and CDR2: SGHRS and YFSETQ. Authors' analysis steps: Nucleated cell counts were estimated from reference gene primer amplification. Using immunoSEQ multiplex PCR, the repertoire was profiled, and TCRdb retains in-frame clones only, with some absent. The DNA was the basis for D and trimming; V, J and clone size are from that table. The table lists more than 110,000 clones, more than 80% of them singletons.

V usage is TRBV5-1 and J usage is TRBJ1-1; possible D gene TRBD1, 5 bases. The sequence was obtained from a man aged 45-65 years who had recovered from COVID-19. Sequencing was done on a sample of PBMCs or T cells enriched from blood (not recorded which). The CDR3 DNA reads TGCGCCAGCAGCAGAACCGGGACTGCTAACACTGAAGCTTTCTTT. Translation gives CASSRTGTANTEAFF.